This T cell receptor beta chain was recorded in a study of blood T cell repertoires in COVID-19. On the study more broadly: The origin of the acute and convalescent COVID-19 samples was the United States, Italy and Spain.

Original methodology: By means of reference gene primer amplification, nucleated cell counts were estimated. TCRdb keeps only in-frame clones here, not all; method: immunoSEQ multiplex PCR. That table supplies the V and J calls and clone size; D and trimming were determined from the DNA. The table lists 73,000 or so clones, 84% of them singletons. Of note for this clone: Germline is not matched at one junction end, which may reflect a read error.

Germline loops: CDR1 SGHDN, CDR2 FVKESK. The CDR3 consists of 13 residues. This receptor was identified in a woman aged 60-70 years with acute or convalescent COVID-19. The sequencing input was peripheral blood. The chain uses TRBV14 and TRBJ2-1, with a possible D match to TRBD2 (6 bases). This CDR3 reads CASRQGLYNEQFF. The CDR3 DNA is TGTGCCAGCAGACAAGGACTATACAATGAGCAGTTCTTC.